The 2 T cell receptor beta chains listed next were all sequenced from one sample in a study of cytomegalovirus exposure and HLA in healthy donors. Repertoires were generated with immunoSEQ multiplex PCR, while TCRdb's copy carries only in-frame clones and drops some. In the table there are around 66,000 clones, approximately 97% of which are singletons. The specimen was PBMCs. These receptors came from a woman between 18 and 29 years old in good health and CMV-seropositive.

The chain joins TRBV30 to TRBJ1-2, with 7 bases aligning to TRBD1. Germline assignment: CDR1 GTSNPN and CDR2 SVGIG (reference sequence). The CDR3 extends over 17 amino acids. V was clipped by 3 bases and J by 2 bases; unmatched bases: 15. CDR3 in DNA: TGTGCCTGGAGCGGGGACAGCGAAAGTGCCATCAACTATGGCTACACCTTC. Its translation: CAWSGDSESAINYGYTF.

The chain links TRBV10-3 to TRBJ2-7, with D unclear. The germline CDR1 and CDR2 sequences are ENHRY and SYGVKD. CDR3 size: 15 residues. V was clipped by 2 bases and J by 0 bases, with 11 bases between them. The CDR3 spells CAISEPGSPSYEQYF. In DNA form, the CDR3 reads TGTGCCATCAGTGAGCCAGGATCTCCCTCCTACGAGCAGTACTTC.